This note documents a single TCR beta chain sequence. Researchers sorted participants into cohorts using their self-reported clinical history. Recovered status applied to Cohort 3 donors who had two consecutive negative PCRs. It also applied to those with clearance or with symptom resolution. These data originate in a study of blood T cell repertoires in COVID-19. In the original processing: Estimated nucleated cell counts came from reference gene primer amplification. This table comes from immunoSEQ multiplex PCR, and its TCRdb copy is limited to in-frame clones, with some not included. The DNA was the basis for D and trimming; V, J and clone size are from that table. The data hold roughly 500,000 clones, with roughly nine tenths observed a single time. This CDR3 is built from 13 residues. Germline V gene sequence: CDR1 ENHRY, CDR2 SYGVKD. The ends were cut back, 3 bases at V and 8 bases at J, with 13 bases in the middle.

The sequenced sample consisted of PBMCs or T cells enriched from blood (not recorded which). This rearrangement joins TRBV10-3 to TRBJ1-1; D possibly corresponds to TRBD1 (5 bases). The source is an older woman who had recovered from COVID-19. The CDR3 loop is CAISERTGSEAFF. The CDR3 DNA follows: TGTGCCATCAGTGAAAGAACAGGCAGCGAAGCTTTCTTT.